This T cell receptor (beta chain) was sequenced in a study of Tregs in tolerant kidney transplant recipients. As regards this clone: What it recognizes is unknown.

Study-level points and caveats: Biological reproducibility was not directly addressed in this study.

Losses at the gene ends were 3 bases for V and 7 bases for J; bases not matched to a gene: 9. The CDR3 spans 15 residues. Per the germline V gene, CDR1 is SGHTA and CDR2 is FQGNSA. The nonmyeloablative bone marrow transplants came from related graft donors, with transient mixed chimerism. Sequencing was performed with immunoSEQ multiplex PCR; in TCRdb, only in-frame clones are kept and a portion is missing. This sample carries roughly 50,000 clones, 89% of them seen once, and the ten largest clones take 15% to 18%. The TCR comes from a human patient who received a combined kidney and bone marrow transplant. Among the T cells, some may be from the graft donor. The input for sequencing was CD8+ T cells from blood (PBMCs), taken 12 months after the transplant. The chain uses TRBV7-2 and TRBJ2-7; 10 bases match TRBD2. CDR3 DNA sequence: TGTGCCAGCAGCTTGGACCTAGCGGGAGTTAAAGAGCAGTACTTC. It translates to CASSLDLAGVKEQYF.